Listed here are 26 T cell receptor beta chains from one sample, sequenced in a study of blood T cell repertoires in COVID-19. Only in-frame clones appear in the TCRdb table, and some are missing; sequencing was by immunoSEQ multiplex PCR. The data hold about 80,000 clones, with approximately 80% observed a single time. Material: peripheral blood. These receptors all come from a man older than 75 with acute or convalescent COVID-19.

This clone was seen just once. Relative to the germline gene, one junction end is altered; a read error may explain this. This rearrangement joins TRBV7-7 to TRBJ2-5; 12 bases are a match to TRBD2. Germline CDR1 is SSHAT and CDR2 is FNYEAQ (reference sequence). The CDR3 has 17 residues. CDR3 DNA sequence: TGTGCTAGCAGCGCCCAGACTAGCGGGGGAATTTGGGAGACCCAGTACTTC. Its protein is CASSAQTSGGIWETQYF.

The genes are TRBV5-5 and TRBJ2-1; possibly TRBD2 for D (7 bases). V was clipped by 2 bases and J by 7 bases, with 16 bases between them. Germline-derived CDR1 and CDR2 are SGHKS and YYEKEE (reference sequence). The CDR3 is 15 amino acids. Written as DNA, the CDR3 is TGTGCCAGCAGCTTAGTGGGGGGGGCTGAGAATGAGCAGTTCTTC. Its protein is CASSLVGGAENEQFF.

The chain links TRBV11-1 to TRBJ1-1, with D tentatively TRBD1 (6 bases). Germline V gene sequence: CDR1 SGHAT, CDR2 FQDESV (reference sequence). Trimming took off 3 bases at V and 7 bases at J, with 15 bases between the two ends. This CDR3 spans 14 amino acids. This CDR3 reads CASSFWGIQGEAFF. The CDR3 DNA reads TGTGCCAGCAGCTTTTGGGGCATACAGGGTGAAGCTTTCTTT.

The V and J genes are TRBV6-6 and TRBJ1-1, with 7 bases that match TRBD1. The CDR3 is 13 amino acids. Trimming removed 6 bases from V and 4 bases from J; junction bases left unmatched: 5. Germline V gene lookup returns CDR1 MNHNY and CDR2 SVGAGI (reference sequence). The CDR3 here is CASSSTGSTEAFF. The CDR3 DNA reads TGTGCCAGCAGCTCGACAGGGAGCACTGAAGCTTTCTTT.

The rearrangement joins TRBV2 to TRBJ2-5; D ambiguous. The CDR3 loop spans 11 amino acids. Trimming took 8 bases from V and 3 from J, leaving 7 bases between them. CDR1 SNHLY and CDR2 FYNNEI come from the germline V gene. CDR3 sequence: CASDEEETQYF. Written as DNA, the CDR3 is TGTGCCAGCGATGAGGAAGAGACCCAGTACTTC.

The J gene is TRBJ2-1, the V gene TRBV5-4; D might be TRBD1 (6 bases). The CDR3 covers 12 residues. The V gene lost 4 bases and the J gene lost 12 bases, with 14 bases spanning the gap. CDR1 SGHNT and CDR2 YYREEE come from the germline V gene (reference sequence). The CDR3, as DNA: TGTGCCAGCAGCATTACAGGGAAGAGGCAGTTCTTC. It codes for CASSITGKRQFF.

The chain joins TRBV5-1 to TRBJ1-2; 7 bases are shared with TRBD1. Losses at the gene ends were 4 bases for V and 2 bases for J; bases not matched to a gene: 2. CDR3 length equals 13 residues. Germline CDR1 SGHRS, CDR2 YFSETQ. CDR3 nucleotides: TGCGCCAGCAGCCCGGGACAGAACTATGGCTACACCTTC. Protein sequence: CASSPGQNYGYTF.

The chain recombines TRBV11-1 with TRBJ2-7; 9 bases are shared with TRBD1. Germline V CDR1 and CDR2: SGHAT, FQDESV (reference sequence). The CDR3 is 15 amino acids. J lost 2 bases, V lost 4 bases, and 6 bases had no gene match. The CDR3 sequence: CASSSPGQGTYEQYF. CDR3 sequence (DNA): TGTGCCAGCAGCTCTCCGGGACAGGGAACCTACGAGCAGTACTTC.

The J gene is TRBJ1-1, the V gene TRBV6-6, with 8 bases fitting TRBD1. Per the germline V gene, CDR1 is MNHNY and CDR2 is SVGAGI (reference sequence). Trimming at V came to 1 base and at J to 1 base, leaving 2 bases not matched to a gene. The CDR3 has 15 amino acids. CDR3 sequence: CASSYFRGPNTEAFF. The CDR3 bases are TGTGCCAGCAGTTACTTCAGGGGGCCGAACACTGAAGCTTTCTTT.

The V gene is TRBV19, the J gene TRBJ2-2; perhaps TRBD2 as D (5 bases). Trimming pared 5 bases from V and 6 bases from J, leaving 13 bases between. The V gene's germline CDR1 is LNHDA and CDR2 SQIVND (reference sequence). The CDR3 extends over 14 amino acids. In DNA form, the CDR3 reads TGTGCCAGTAGTCGACGGGAAGCGGCCGGGGAGCTGTTTTTT. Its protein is CASSRREAAGELFF.

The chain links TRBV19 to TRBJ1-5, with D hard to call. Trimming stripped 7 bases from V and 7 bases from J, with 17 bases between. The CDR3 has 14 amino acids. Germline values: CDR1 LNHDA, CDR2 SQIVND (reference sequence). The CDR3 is CASKVRRAGQPQHF. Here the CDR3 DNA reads TGTGCCAGTAAGGTCAGGAGGGCGGGACAGCCCCAGCATTTT.

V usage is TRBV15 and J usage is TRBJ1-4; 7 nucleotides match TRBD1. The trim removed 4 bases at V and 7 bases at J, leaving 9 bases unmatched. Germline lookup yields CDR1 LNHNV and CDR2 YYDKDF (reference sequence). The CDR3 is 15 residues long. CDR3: CATSTTGTASEKLFF. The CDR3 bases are TGTGCCACCAGCACCACCGGGACAGCGAGTGAAAAACTGTTTTTT.

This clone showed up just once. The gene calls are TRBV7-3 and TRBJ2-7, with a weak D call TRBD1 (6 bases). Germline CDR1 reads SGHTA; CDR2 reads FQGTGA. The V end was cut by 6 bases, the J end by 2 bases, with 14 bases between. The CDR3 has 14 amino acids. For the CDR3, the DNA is TGTGCCAGCAGAGTGTCGGCAGGGGCCTACGAGCAGTACTTC. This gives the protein CASRVSAGAYEQYF.

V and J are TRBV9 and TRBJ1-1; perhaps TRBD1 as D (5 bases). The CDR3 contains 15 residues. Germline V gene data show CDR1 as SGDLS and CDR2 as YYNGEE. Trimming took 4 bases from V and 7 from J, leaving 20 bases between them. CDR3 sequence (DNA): TGTGCCAGCAGCAATAGCAGGGCGGGGTACAATGAAGCTTTCTTT. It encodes CASSNSRAGYNEAFF. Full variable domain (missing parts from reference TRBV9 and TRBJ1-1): DSGVTQTPKHLITATGQRVTLRCSPRSGDLSVYWYQQSLDQGLQFLIQYYNGEERAKGNILERFSAQQFPDLHSELNLSSLELGDSALYFCASSNSRAGYNEAFFGQGTRLTVV.

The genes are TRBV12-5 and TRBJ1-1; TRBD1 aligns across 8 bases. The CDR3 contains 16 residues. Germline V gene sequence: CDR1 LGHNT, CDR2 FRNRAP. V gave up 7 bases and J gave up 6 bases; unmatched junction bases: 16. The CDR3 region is CASAPVQGAPLAEAFF. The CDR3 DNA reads TGTGCTAGTGCCCCGGTTCAGGGGGCGCCTTTGGCTGAAGCTTTCTTT.

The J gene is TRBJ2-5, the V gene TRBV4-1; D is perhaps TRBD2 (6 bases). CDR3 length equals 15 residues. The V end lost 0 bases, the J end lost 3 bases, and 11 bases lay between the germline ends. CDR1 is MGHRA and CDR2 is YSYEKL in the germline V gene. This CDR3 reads CASSQEGGGKETQYF. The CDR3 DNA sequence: TGCGCCAGCAGCCAAGAAGGTGGGGGGAAAGAGACCCAGTACTTC.

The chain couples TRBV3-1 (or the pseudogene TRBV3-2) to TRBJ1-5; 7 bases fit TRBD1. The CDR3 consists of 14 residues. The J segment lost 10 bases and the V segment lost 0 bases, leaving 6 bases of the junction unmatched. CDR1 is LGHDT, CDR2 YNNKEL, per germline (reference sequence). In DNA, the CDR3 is TGTGCCAGCAGCCAAGATGGGACAGCCCAACCCCAGCATTTT. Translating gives CASSQDGTAQPQHF.

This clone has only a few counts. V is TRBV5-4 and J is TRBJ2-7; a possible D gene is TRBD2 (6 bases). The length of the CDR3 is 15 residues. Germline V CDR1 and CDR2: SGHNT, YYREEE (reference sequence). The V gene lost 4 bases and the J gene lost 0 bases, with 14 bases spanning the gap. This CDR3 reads CASSPGTPGSYEQYF. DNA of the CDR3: TGTGCCAGCAGCCCCGGGACTCCGGGCTCCTACGAGCAGTACTTC.

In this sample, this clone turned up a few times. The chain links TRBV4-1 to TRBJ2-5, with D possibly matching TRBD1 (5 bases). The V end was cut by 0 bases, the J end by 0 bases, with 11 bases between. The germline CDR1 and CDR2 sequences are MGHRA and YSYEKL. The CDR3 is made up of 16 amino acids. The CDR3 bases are TGCGCCAGCAGCCAAGAAGGGGCAGGACACCAAGAGACCCAGTACTTC. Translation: CASSQEGAGHQETQYF.

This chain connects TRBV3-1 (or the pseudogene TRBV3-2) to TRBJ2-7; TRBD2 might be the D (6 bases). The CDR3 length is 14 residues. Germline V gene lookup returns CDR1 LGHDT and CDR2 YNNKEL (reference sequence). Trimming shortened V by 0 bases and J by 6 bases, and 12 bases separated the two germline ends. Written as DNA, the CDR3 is TGTGCCAGCAGCCAAGACCCGATAGCGGCCGAGCAGTACTTC. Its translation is CASSQDPIAAEQYF.

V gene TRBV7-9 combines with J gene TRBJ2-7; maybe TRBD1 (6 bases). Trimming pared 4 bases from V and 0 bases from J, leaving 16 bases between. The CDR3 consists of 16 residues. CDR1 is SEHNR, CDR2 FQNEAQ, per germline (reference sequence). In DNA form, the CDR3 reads TGTGCCAGCAGCTCCCCCGGTGGACAGAGCTCCTACGAGCAGTACTTC. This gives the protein CASSSPGGQSSYEQYF.

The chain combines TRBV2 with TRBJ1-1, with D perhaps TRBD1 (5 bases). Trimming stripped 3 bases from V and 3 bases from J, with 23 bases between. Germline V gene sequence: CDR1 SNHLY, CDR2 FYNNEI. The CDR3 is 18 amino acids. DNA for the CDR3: TGTGCCAGCAGTGATCGCTTCCAGGGCTCCTCCTTTGACACTGAAGCTTTCTTT. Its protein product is CASSDRFQGSSFDTEAFF.

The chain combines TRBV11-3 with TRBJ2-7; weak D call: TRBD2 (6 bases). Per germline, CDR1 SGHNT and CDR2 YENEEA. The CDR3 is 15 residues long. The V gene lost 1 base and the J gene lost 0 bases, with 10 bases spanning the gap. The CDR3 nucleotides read TGTGCCAGCAGCTTAGGTGGAGGGTTCTCCTACGAGCAGTACTTC. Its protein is CASSLGGGFSYEQYF.

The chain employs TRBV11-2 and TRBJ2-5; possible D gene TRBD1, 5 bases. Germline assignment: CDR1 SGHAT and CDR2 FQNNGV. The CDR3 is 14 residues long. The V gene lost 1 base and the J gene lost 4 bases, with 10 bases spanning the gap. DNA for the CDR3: TGTGCCAGCAGCTTAGGGGGCGCAGTAGAGACCCAGTACTTC. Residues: CASSLGGAVETQYF. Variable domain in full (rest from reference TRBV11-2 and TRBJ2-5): EAGVAQSPRYKIIEKRQSVAFWCNPISGHATLYWYQQILGQGPKLLIQFQNNGVVDDSQLPKDRFSAERLKGVDSTLKIQPAKLEDSAVYLCASSLGGAVETQYFGPGTRLLVL.

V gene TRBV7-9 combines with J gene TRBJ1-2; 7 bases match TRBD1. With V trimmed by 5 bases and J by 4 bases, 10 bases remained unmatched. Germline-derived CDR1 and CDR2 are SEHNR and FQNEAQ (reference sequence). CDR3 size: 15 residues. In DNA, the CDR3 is TGTGCCAGCAGCCCTCAGACAGGGACCTTCTATGGCTACACCTTC. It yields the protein CASSPQTGTFYGYTF.

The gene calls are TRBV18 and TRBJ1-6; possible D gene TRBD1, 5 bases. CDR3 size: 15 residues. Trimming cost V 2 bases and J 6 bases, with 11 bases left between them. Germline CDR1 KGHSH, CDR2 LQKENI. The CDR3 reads CASSPGQGGNSPLHF. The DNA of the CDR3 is TGTGCCAGCTCACCAGGGCAGGGCGGTAATTCACCCCTCCACTTT.